This T cell receptor (beta chain) was sequenced in a study of shared clonotypes between healthy human individuals. V lost 2 bases, J lost 3 bases, and 13 bases lay in between. CDR1 is MNHEY, CDR2 SVGAGI, per germline. The CDR3 has 15 amino acids. Researchers ran the assay at a deep level. TCRdb's table, derived via immunoSEQ multiplex PCR, lists solely in-frame clones and lacks some. Of 470,000 or so clones listed, approximately 81% are singletons. The chain employs TRBV6-5 and TRBJ1-2; tentatively, D is TRBD1 (5 bases). Material: PBMCs. This receptor was taken from a woman between 40 and 55 years old in good health. Some clones in this sample may be carry-over from other donors' samples. In nucleotides, the CDR3 is TGTGCCAGCAGTTACACCAGTAGGGACTACTATGGCTACACCTTC. Encoded protein: CASSYTSRDYYGYTF.